These T cell receptor beta chains were read from a single sample in a study of blood T cell repertoires in COVID-19. Here immunoSEQ multiplex PCR was the method, and the copy in TCRdb shows in-frame clones only, minus some. Of 150,000 to 200,000 clones listed, around 80% are singletons. Sequences were obtained from peripheral blood. All receptors come from a woman older than 75 with acute or convalescent COVID-19. Both conserved end residues are part of each CDR3. A D gene is named only where the DNA matches it firmly. A clone size is listed for some rows: how often the clone was seen (once, few, many), or a class if it is expanded.

CDR3 DNA	CDR3 protein	D gene	clone size	J gene	V gene
TGTGCCAGCAGTTTCGCGGGGGCGATCGCTGAAGCTTTCTTT	CASSFAGAIAEAFF	NA	NA	TRBJ1-1	TRBV27
TGTGCCAGCAGTCAGACAGGGGGCTATGGCTACACCTTC	CASSQTGGYGYTF	TRBD1	NA	TRBJ1-2	TRBV6-1
TGTGCCAGCAGCTCTGGACACCAGTCCTACGAGCAGTACTTC	CASSSGHQSYEQYF	NA	NA	TRBJ2-7	TRBV7-2
TGTGCCATCAGTGGGACTAGCGGGGACGAAACTGGGGCCAACGTCCTGACTTTC	CAISGTSGDETGANVLTF	TRBD2	NA	TRBJ2-6	TRBV10-3
TGTGCCAGCAGTTTAGCTAACTACAATGAGCAGTTCTTC	CASSLANYNEQFF	NA	NA	TRBJ2-1	TRBV12-3/TRBV12-4
TGTGCCAGCAGCACGGGACAGAACTCCTACAATGAGCAGTTCTTC	CASSTGQNSYNEQFF	TRBD1	NA	TRBJ2-1	TRBV9
TGTGCCAGCTCACCACGGGGACAGGGGCGGACCGGGGAGCTGTTTTTT	CASSPRGQGRTGELFF	TRBD1	once	TRBJ2-2	TRBV18
TGTGCCAGCAGCGGCCCGGGGGGCCGCGGAAAAGGGGGCTACACCTTC	CASSGPGGRGKGGYTF	NA	NA	TRBJ1-2	TRBV21-1
TGTGCCAGCAGTTCTACGGGACATCGAACGAATTCACCCCTCCACTTT	CASSSTGHRTNSPLHF	NA	NA	TRBJ1-6	TRBV28
TGTGCCAGCAGGGGAGCCAGGGGCGCGGCTGAAAAACTGTTTTTT	CASRGARGAAEKLFF	NA	NA	TRBJ1-4	TRBV6-6
TGTGCCAGCAGCGTAGAGGGGTGGGTCTACAATGAGCAGTTCTTC	CASSVEGWVYNEQFF	NA	NA	TRBJ2-1	TRBV9
TGTGCCAGCAGCCCCGGGGACAGTCCAACTAATGAAAAACTGTTTTTT	CASSPGDSPTNEKLFF	TRBD1	NA	TRBJ1-4	TRBV7-9
TGTGCCAGCAGCACCACGGGACAGGGCAACAATGAGCAGTTCTTC	CASSTTGQGNNEQFF	TRBD1	NA	TRBJ2-1	TRBV11-2
TGTGCCAGCAGCGCCGTACAGTTTTCCTCTGGAAACACCATATATTTT	CASSAVQFSSGNTIYF	NA	NA	TRBJ1-3	TRBV7-2
TGTGCCAGCAGCATAACTAGCGGGGGGGCGGGGGAGACCCAGTACTTC	CASSITSGGAGETQYF	TRBD2	few	TRBJ2-5	TRBV7-2
TGTGCCAGCAGTTACTCGAAAGGGGACAGCCAAAACTTC	CASSYSKGDSQNF	TRBD1	NA	TRBJ2-7	TRBV6-5
TGTGCCAGCAGTTTATCTTCCACCGGGGAGCTGTTTTTT	CASSLSSTGELFF	NA	NA	TRBJ2-2	TRBV28
TGTGCCAGCAGCCAAATAGCGGGGGGAAACACCGGGGAGCTGTTTTTT	CASSQIAGGNTGELFF	TRBD2	NA	TRBJ2-2	TRBV7-9
TGTGCCAGCAGTGGGGGCACAGGGGACCCTAATCAGCCCCAGCATTTT	CASSGGTGDPNQPQHF	TRBD1	NA	TRBJ1-5	TRBV6-4
TGTGCCAGCAGCCTCAGGGGGGGGACAGGGATGTACGAGCAGTACTTC	CASSLRGGTGMYEQYF	TRBD1	NA	TRBJ2-7	TRBV3-1/TRBV3-2
TGTGCCAGCAGCTTAGCTAGCGGGAATGTCTACGAGCAGTGCTTC	CASSLASGNVYEQCF	TRBD2	NA	TRBJ2-7	TRBV7-2
TGTGCCAGCACCTCCACGGGTCTTGGAAGGTCCTACGAGCAGTACTTC	CASTSTGLGRSYEQYF	NA	once	TRBJ2-7	TRBV28
TGTGCCAGCAGCTTAGCTCAGGGACATAACTATGGCTACACCTTC	CASSLAQGHNYGYTF	NA	few	TRBJ1-2	TRBV7-9
TGTGCCAGCAGCGTAGCGACAGGGGGGAGGAACACCATATATTTT	CASSVATGGRNTIYF	TRBD1	NA	TRBJ1-3	TRBV9
TGTGCCACCAGCAGAGGGGACAGGGGGTTTTTAGGTGAAAAACTGTTTTTT	CATSRGDRGFLGEKLFF	TRBD1	NA	TRBJ1-4	TRBV15
TGTGCCAGCAGCCCCAGACAGGGTGCTGATGGCTACACCTTC	CASSPRQGADGYTF	TRBD1	NA	TRBJ1-2	TRBV3-1/TRBV3-2
TGCGCCAGCAGGGCCGGGACACGATCCTACGAGCAGTACTTC	CASRAGTRSYEQYF	NA	NA	TRBJ2-7	TRBV5-1
TGTGCCAGCAGCCGCGAGCTAGCTGGCGAGCAGTACTTC	CASSRELAGEQYF	NA	NA	TRBJ2-7	TRBV5-4
TGTGCCAGCAGCGCGACGAGAGGGACAGGGGGCACTGAAGCTTTCTTT	CASSATRGTGGTEAFF	TRBD1	NA	TRBJ1-1	TRBV28
TGTGCCAGCAGGCGGGGGAGAGGAAACACCATATATTTT	CASRRGRGNTIYF	NA	NA	TRBJ1-3	TRBV7-9
TGTGCCAGTAGTATACCCCTGGGACAGGCCCATGGTCGTGGCTACACCTTC	CASSIPLGQAHGRGYTF	TRBD1	few	TRBJ1-2	TRBV19
TGTGCCAGCAGTTACGCGGGAGTGGCCTCCTACGAGCAGTACTTC	CASSYAGVASYEQYF	TRBD2	NA	TRBJ2-7	TRBV6-5
TGTGCCAGCAGCCCGGTAGCGGCTGCACAAGAGACCCAGTACTTC	CASSPVAAAQETQYF	NA	NA	TRBJ2-5	TRBV7-6
TGTGCCATCAGTAGACAGGGCACGAACACTGAAGCTTTCTTT	CAISRQGTNTEAFF	TRBD1	NA	TRBJ1-1	TRBV10-3
TGCGCCAGCAGCCAAGACAGGGGGCTCAGTATGAGGGCTTTCTTT	CASSQDRGLSMRAFF	TRBD1	NA	TRBJ1-1	TRBV4-1
TGTGCCACCAGTGACGGGGGCAATCAGCCCCAGCATTTT	CATSDGGNQPQHF	NA	NA	TRBJ1-5	TRBV24-1
TGTGCCTGGAGTGGGGGGGGTAATCAGCCCCAGCATTTT	CAWSGGGNQPQHF	NA	NA	TRBJ1-5	TRBV30
TGTGCCAGCACGTCCGGGACAGGGGCCTATCAGGCCAACGTCCTGACTTTC	CASTSGTGAYQANVLTF	NA	NA	TRBJ2-6	TRBV21-1
TGTGCCAGCAGCTTAGAGCCGGGGGGGGGCCTCAATGAGCAGTTCTTC	CASSLEPGGGLNEQFF	TRBD2	NA	TRBJ2-1	TRBV7-2
TGCGCCAGCAGCGACATCGGCGCTCCTAATTCACCCCTCCACTTT	CASSDIGAPNSPLHF	NA	NA	TRBJ1-6	TRBV10-2
TGCGCCAGCAGCCCCTCCCAGCGGGAGGTTTTAGCAGATACGCAGTATTTT	CASSPSQREVLADTQYF	TRBD2	NA	TRBJ2-3	TRBV5-1
TGTGCCAGCAGCGTAGGCGTAGCGGGAGCGGGTGAGCAGTTCTTC	CASSVGVAGAGEQFF	TRBD2	NA	TRBJ2-1	TRBV9
TGTGCCAGCAGCTTGAGGGGGATTGGAAACACCATATATTTT	CASSLRGIGNTIYF	NA	NA	TRBJ1-3	TRBV5-6
TGTGCCAGCACACCGACAGGGGGCGGTTCACCCCTCCACTTT	CASTPTGGGSPLHF	TRBD1	NA	TRBJ1-6	TRBV11-2
TGCGCCAGCAGCACCGGACATACTCGCTCCTACGAGCAGTACTTC	CASSTGHTRSYEQYF	NA	NA	TRBJ2-7	TRBV5-1
TGTGCCACCCACTCTAGGTACGAGCAGTACTTC	CATHSRYEQYF	NA	NA	TRBJ2-7	TRBV28
TGTGCCAGCAGCCAAGGCCCGCTAGCGGGGGGTAGAGATGAGCAGTTCTTC	CASSQGPLAGGRDEQFF	TRBD2	once	TRBJ2-1	TRBV3-1/TRBV3-2
TGTGCCAGCAGCTTCCCGGAGCCAACTAATGAAAAACTGTTTTTT	CASSFPEPTNEKLFF	NA	NA	TRBJ1-4	TRBV28
TGTGCCATCAGTGCTGCTAGCGGGGGGATAGCAGATACGCAGTATTTT	CAISAASGGIADTQYF	TRBD2	NA	TRBJ2-3	TRBV10-3
TGTGCCAGTAGTAGGACAGCTGATAATTCACCCCTCCACTTT	CASSRTADNSPLHF	NA	NA	TRBJ1-6	TRBV19